A selection of T cell receptor beta chains follows, all from one sample in a study of T cell responses to AZD1222 COVID-19 vaccine. TCRdb keeps only in-frame clones here, not all; method: immunoSEQ multiplex PCR. The sample shows approximately 150,000 clones, roughly nine tenths of them seen only once. The sequencing here drew on peripheral blood, taken 28 days after the second AZD1222 dose. The receptors stem from an adult who received the AZD1222 COVID-19 vaccine. Both conserved end residues are part of each CDR3. A D gene is named only where the DNA matches it firmly. Some rows mark clone size as missing; the rest say once, few, many or name a class of expanded clone.

j_gene,d_gene,v_gene,abundance,CDR3nt,CDR3aa
TRBJ2-1,-,TRBV7-9,-,TGTGCCAGCAGCTTATGGAGCTTTACAGCCGACAATGAGCAGTTCTTC,CASSLWSFTADNEQFF
TRBJ2-7,-,TRBV11-3,-,TGTGCCAGCCGCTCGGGCGGGGCGACGTACTTC,CASRSGGATYF
TRBJ2-1,TRBD2,TRBV6-6,-,TGTGCCAGCAGCCCCGGGACTAGCCGATTCAATGAGCAGTTCTTC,CASSPGTSRFNEQFF
TRBJ2-3,TRBD1,TRBV9,-,TGTGCCAGCAGCCCTCGACTGGGACAGGGGGTAGATACGCAGTATTTT,CASSPRLGQGVDTQYF
TRBJ1-2,TRBD1,TRBV2,-,TGTGCCAGCTCGACAGGGGCTAACTATGGCTACACCTTC,CASSTGANYGYTF
TRBJ1-2,TRBD1,TRBV6-5,-,TGTGCCAGCAGTTATCGACAGGGCGGTGGCTACACCTTC,CASSYRQGGGYTF
TRBJ1-5,-,TRBV3-1/TRBV3-2,-,TGTGCCAGCAGCCAAGCTAGGGGGGCAGATCAGCCCCAGCATTTT,CASSQARGADQPQHF
TRBJ2-1,-,TRBV5-4,-,TGTGCCAGCAGCTCGACTGGGTACAATGAGCAGTTCTTC,CASSSTGYNEQFF
TRBJ2-7,-,TRBV5-5,few,TGTGCCAGCAGCTTAGACACGCTAACCTCTGGCTACGAGCAGTACTTC,CASSLDTLTSGYEQYF
TRBJ1-2,-,TRBV29-1,-,TGCAGCGGCCTCGGGGAGGCGGGAAATGGCTACACCTTC,CSGLGEAGNGYTF
TRBJ2-7,TRBD2,TRBV4-2,-,TGTGCCAGCAGCCAATTACGGACTAGCGGGAATCCCTACGAGCAGTACTTC,CASSQLRTSGNPYEQYF
TRBJ2-1,TRBD1,TRBV9,few,TGTGCCAGCAGCACGAGGAGGGGACAGGGGGGCAATGAGCAGTTCTTC,CASSTRRGQGGNEQFF